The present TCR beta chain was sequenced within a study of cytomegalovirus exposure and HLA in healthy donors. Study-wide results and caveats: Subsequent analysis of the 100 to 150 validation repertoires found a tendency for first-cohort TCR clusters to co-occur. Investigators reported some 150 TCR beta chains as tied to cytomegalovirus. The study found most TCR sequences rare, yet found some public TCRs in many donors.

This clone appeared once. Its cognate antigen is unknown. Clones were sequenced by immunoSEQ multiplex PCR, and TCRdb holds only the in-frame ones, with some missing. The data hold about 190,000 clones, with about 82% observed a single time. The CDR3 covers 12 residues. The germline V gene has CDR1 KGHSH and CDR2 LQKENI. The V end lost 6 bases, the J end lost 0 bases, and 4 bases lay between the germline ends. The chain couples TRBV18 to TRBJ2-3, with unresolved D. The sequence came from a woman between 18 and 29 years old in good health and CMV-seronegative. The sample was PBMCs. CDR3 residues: CASSFSTDTQYF. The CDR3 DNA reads TGTGCCAGCTCCTTCAGCACAGATACGCAGTATTTT.